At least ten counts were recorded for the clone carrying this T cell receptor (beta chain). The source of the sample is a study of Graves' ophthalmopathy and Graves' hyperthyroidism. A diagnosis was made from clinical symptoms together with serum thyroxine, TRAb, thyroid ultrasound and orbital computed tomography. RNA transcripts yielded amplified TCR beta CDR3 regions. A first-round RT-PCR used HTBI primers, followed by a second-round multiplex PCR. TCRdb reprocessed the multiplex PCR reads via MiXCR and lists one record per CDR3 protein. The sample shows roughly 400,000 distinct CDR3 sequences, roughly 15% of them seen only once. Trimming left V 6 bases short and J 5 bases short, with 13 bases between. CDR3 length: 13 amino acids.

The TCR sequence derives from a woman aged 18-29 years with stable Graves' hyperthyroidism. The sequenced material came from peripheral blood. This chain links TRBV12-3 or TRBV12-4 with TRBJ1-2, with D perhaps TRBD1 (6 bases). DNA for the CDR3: TGTGCCAGCAGCCCCGGCAGGGGTTATGGCTACACCTTC. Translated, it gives CASSPGRGYGYTF.